Given below is one T cell receptor (beta chain) in context. In the original workflow: Researchers report that nucleated cell counts were estimated from reference gene primer amplification. The repertoire was sequenced with immunoSEQ multiplex PCR; TCRdb's copy has only in-frame clones and lacks some. V, J and clone size reflect that table, while D and trimming were determined from the DNA. Here the sample spans about 220,000 clones, around 84% being singletons. The sample is drawn from a study of blood T cell repertoires in COVID-19. Overall study context: The United States, Italy and Spain supplied acute and convalescent COVID-19 samples. PBMCs, B-cell-depleted T cells, or T cells provided the cDNA or gDNA that made up the material.

The CDR3 contains 17 residues. V lost 7 bases to trimming and J lost 1 base; unmatched junction nucleotides: 14. CDR1 SGHTS and CDR2 YDEGEE come from the germline V gene. The origin of this receptor is a human donor in a cohort sampled during active COVID-19. The V and J genes are TRBV5-8 and TRBJ1-2, with 9 nucleotides matching TRBD1. The sequenced material came from peripheral blood. The CDR3 DNA sequence: TGTGCCAGCCTTTCCAGGACAGGGGAAGTGTTTAACTATGGCTACACCTTC. It specifies CASLSRTGEVFNYGYTF.